This T cell receptor (beta chain) was captured in a study of blood T cell repertoires in COVID-19. Study-level background: The cDNA or gDNA used as material had been derived from T cells, B-cell-depleted T cells, or PBMCs.

V was clipped by 2 bases and J by 3 bases, with 11 bases between them. The CDR3 totals 15 residues. Germline V gene sequence: CDR1 LGHDT, CDR2 YNNKEL (reference sequence). Assignment of participants to cohorts was predicated upon participant-reported clinical history. The method was immunoSEQ multiplex PCR; TCRdb's version includes in-frame clones alone and lacks a portion of them. The table has some 190,000 clones, 65% to 85% seen once. Sample: PBMCs or T cells enriched from blood (not recorded which). The gene calls are TRBV3-1 (or the pseudogene TRBV3-2) and TRBJ1-5, with D perhaps matching TRBD1 (5 bases). This TCR was recovered from a woman between 25 and 40 years old who had been exposed to COVID-19. The CDR3 here is CASSQSRDFNQPQHF. As DNA, the CDR3 is TGTGCCAGCAGCCAATCCCGGGACTTCAATCAGCCCCAGCATTTT.